This T cell receptor beta chain was retrieved from a study of shared clonotypes between healthy human individuals. Repertoires were generated with immunoSEQ multiplex PCR, while TCRdb's copy carries only in-frame clones and drops some. The profile shows around 2.1 million clones, about 93% of them singletons. V gave up 7 bases and J gave up 1 base, with 10 bases separating them. CDR1 SEHNR and CDR2 FQNEAQ come from the germline V gene (reference sequence). This CDR3 region has 13 residues. CD8 cells classed as naive were CD45RO-negative and positively selected for CCR7, excluding terminally differentiated effector memory CD45RA+ cells.

The sequencing input was naive CD8+ T cells from PBMCs. This sequence joins TRBV7-9 and TRBJ1-1, with D possibly matching TRBD1 (5 bases). The origin of this receptor is a man aged 18 to 29 in good health. Some clones in this sample may be carry-over from other donors' samples. The CDR3 coding sequence is TGTGCCAGCAAGGGGCAGGCGAACACTGAAGCTTTCTTT. This encodes CASKGQANTEAFF.